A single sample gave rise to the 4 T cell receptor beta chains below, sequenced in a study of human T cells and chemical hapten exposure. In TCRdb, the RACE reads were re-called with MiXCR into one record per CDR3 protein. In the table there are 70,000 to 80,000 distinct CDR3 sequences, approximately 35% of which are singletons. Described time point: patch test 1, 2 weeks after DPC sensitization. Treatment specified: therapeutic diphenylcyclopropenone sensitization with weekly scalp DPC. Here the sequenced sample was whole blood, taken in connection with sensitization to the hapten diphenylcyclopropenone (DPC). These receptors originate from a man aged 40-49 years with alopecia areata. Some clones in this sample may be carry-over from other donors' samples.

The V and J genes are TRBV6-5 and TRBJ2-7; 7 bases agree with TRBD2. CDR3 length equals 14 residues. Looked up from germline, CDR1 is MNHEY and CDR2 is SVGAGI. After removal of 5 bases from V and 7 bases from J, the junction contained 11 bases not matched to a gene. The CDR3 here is CASSHRDYAGEQYF. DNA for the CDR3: TGTGCCAGCAGTCACCGGGACTACGCGGGGGAGCAGTACTTC.

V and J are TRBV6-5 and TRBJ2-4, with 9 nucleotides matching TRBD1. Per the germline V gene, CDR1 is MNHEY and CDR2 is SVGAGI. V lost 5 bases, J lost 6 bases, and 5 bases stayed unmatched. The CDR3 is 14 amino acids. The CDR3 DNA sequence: TGTGCCAGCAGTCGGACAGGGGCGGGAAACATTCAGTACTTC. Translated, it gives CASSRTGAGNIQYF.

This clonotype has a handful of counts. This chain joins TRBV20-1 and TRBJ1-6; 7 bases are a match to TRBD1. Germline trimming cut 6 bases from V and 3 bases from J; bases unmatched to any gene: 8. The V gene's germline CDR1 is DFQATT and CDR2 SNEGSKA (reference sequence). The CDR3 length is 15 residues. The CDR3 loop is CSALQGNFYNSPLHF. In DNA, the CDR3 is TGCAGTGCCCTACAGGGGAATTTCTATAATTCACCCCTCCACTTT.

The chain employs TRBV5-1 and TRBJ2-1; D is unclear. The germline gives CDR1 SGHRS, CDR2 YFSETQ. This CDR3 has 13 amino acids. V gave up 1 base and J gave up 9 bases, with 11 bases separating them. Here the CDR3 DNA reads TGCGCCAGCAGCTTGTCTACAGCAGGTGAGCAGTTCTTC. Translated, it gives CASSLSTAGEQFF. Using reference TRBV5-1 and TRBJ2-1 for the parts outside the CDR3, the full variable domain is KAGVTQTPRYLIKTRGQQVTLSCSPISGHRSVSWYQQTPGQGLQFLFEYFSETQRNKGNFPGRFSGRQFSNSRSEMNVSTLELGDSALYLCASSLSTAGEQFFGPGTRLTVL.